The 16 T cell receptor beta chains listed next were all sequenced from one sample in a study of beta chain features in type 1 diabetes. Study-wide findings and caveats: For Type 1 diabetes patients, all four CD4+ subsets carried TCRB CDR3s that were moderately but significantly shorter.

Antigens for these TCRs are unknown. The whole isolated RNA underwent reverse transcription, so sequencing captured expressed TCRB transcripts. Libraries were prepared by immunoSEQ multiplex PCR; TCRdb keeps only in-frame clonotypes and omits some of them. Of roughly 240,000 clones listed, approximately 25% were seen once; the top ten hold over 0.01%. Sequencing was performed on naive CD4+ T cells from blood. These receptors were collected from a woman in her thirties with type 1 diabetes.

This clone occurred once. The rearrangement uses TRBV18 and TRBJ2-1, with TRBD1 identical over 7 bases. The germline gives CDR1 KGHSH, CDR2 LQKENI. There are 12 residues in the CDR3. V lost 5 bases to trimming and J lost 8 bases; unmatched junction nucleotides: 3. CDR3 residues: CASSGQVYEQFF. DNA of the CDR3: TGTGCCAGCTCAGGACAGGTCTATGAGCAGTTCTTC.

In the case of this clone: This specimen includes other DNA sequences encoding the same CDR3. The chain recombines TRBV30 with TRBJ1-1; D ambiguous. Germline assignment: CDR1 GTSNPN and CDR2 SVGIG (reference sequence). This CDR3 has 13 residues. With 0 bases removed from V and 2 bases from J, the gap between germline ends came to 7 bases. CDR3 region: CAWSVEGNTEAFF. The CDR3 DNA follows: TGTGCCTGGAGTGTCGAGGGAAACACTGAAGCTTTCTTT.

This rearrangement joins TRBV5-6 to TRBJ2-2; 12 positions agree with TRBD2. Trimming at V came to 0 bases and at J to 4 bases, leaving 10 bases not matched to a gene. The CDR3 covers 19 residues. Germline CDR1 and CDR2: SGHDT and YYEEEE. This CDR3 is CASSLVASGRAVVTGELFF. The CDR3 DNA reads TGTGCCAGCAGCTTGGTGGCTAGCGGGAGGGCCGTGGTCACCGGGGAGCTGTTTTTT.

This clone was observed a few times. DNA of the CDR3: TGTGCCAGCAGCCCGGGACTAGCGGGGATGGTCTACGAGCAGTACTTC. Amino acid sequence: CASSPGLAGMVYEQYF. The V and J genes are TRBV7-9 and TRBJ2-7, with 13 bases fitting TRBD2. The junction had 7 bases not matched to a gene; V was cut back by 5 bases and J by 3 bases. The CDR3 length is 16 residues. Germline V lookup: CDR1 SEHNR, CDR2 FQNEAQ (reference sequence).

The chain carries TRBV30 and TRBJ2-7; 10 bases align to TRBD2. Unmatched junction bases numbered 8, after V lost 2 bases and J lost 1 base. Germline V gives CDR1 GTSNPN, CDR2 SVGIG (reference sequence). This CDR3 has 16 amino acids. The CDR3 sequence is CAWSPQKGLASYEQYF. The CDR3 bases are TGTGCCTGGAGTCCACAAAAGGGACTAGCGTCCTACGAGCAGTACTTC.

The genes are TRBV5-1 and TRBJ2-5; 7 bases line up with TRBD1. The junction had 2 bases not matched to a gene; V was cut back by 5 bases and J by 1 base. Germline V lookup: CDR1 SGHRS, CDR2 YFSETQ. This CDR3 spans 13 amino acids. CDR3 sequence (DNA): TGCGCCAGCAGGAGGACAGGCCAAGAGACCCAGTACTTC. Translated: CASRRTGQETQYF.

The genes are TRBV5-1 and TRBJ2-7; TRBD1 aligns across 8 bases. Per germline, CDR1 SGHRS and CDR2 YFSETQ. The CDR3 has 15 amino acids. The J segment lost 2 bases and the V segment lost 4 bases, leaving 8 bases of the junction unmatched. CDR3 loop: CASSPDRVATYEQYF. CDR3 sequence (DNA): TGCGCCAGCAGCCCGGACAGGGTAGCTACCTACGAGCAGTACTTC.

In this sample, this clone turned up a few times. The genes are TRBV5-1 and TRBJ2-1, with TRBD2 matching over 10 bases. Per germline, CDR1 SGHRS and CDR2 YFSETQ. This CDR3 has 14 residues. The J segment lost 10 bases and the V segment lost 2 bases, leaving 6 bases of the junction unmatched. The CDR3 reads CASSFGTSDREQFF. The CDR3, as DNA: TGCGCCAGCAGCTTTGGGACTAGCGATCGGGAGCAGTTCTTC.

This clone was seen more than once but under ten times. The chain carries TRBV7-2 and TRBJ1-2, with 9 bases fitting TRBD1. This CDR3 is built from 17 residues. V lost 2 bases to trimming and J lost 0 bases; unmatched junction nucleotides: 7. Germline V gene lookup returns CDR1 SGHTA and CDR2 FQGNSA. The CDR3 loop is CASSLYGTGLPNYGYTF. The CDR3 nucleotides read TGTGCCAGCAGCTTATATGGGACAGGGTTACCTAACTATGGCTACACCTTC.

On this clone: The same CDR3 can be traced to other DNA sequences in this sample. This chain connects TRBV5-1 to TRBJ2-7, with 7 bases that match TRBD1. This CDR3 region has 14 residues. V shed 0 bases and J 2 bases; nucleotides not matched to a gene: 2. Per the germline V gene, CDR1 is SGHRS and CDR2 is YFSETQ. CDR3 in amino acids: CASSLGTGTYEQYF. The CDR3 DNA is TGCGCCAGCAGCTTGGGGACAGGCACCTACGAGCAGTACTTC. The full variable domain, with the rest looked up from reference TRBV5-1 and TRBJ2-7, is KAGVTQTPRYLIKTRGQQVTLSCSPISGHRSVSWYQQTPGQGLQFLFEYFSETQRNKGNFPGRFSGRQFSNSRSEMNVSTLELGDSALYLCASSLGTGTYEQYFGPGTRLTVT.

This chain links TRBV30 with TRBJ1-2; no reliable D call. With 2 bases removed from V and 0 bases from J, the gap between germline ends came to 7 bases. Germline V CDR1 and CDR2: GTSNPN, SVGIG (reference sequence). The CDR3 is 13 amino acids. The CDR3 region is CAWSSTANYGYTF. The CDR3 bases are TGTGCCTGGAGTAGCACCGCTAACTATGGCTACACCTTC.

This rearrangement joins TRBV20-1 to TRBJ2-3; D gene ambiguous. V was cut by 0 bases and J by 6 bases, with 4 bases left in between. Germline CDR1 is DFQATT and CDR2 is SNEGSKA (reference sequence). The CDR3 extends over 11 amino acids. CDR3 sequence reads: CSARDQDTQYF. In DNA form, the CDR3 reads TGCAGTGCTAGAGATCAGGATACGCAGTATTTT.

This clone occurred a few times. The chain is built from TRBV27 and TRBJ1-2; 7 bases line up with TRBD1. The CDR3 has 14 amino acids. Germline trimming cut 7 bases from V and 7 bases from J; bases unmatched to any gene: 12. Germline CDR1 reads MNHEY; CDR2 reads SMNVEV (reference sequence). The CDR3 here is CASTSTGKAGGYTF. CDR3 sequence (DNA): TGTGCCAGCACCTCGACAGGGAAGGCTGGTGGCTACACCTTC.

This rearrangement joins TRBV23-1 to TRBJ2-5, with D possibly TRBD1 on 6 matching bases. TRBV23-1 is identified as an open reading frame with a role that is uncertain. Between the trimmed V and J ends, which lost 6 bases and 6 bases, there was a span of 20 bases. CDR3 length: 15 amino acids. CDR3 bases: TGCGCCAGCAGCCTCCGGGCCTCGGGGACAAAGACCCAGTACTTC. Its protein is CASSLRASGTKTQYF.

This clone was counted only a few times. The chain has TRBV7-2 and TRBJ2-3, with a possible D match to TRBD1 (5 bases). The CDR3 is 14 amino acids. V was shortened by 6 bases and J by 0 bases, with 10 bases between the two germline ends. The germline gives CDR1 SGHTA, CDR2 FQGNSA. The CDR3 coding sequence is TGTGCCAGCAGTGTACAGGAGAGCACAGATACGCAGTATTTT. This encodes CASSVQESTDTQYF.

The J gene is TRBJ1-4, the V gene TRBV5-6; D is unclear. Trimming removed 0 bases at V and 8 bases at J, with 11 bases between. The germline V gene has CDR1 SGHDT and CDR2 YYEEEE. CDR3 length: 14 residues. CDR3 in amino acids: CASSLGRRPEKLFF. Here the CDR3 DNA reads TGTGCCAGCAGCTTGGGTCGGCGGCCGGAAAAACTGTTTTTT. Based on the CDR3 plus reference TRBV5-6 and TRBJ1-4, the full variable domain is DAGVTQSPTHLIKTRGQQVTLRCSPKSGHDTVSWYQQALGQGPQFIFQYYEEEERQRGNFPDRFSGHQFPNYSSELNVNALLLGDSALYLCASSLGRRPEKLFFGSGTQLSVL.